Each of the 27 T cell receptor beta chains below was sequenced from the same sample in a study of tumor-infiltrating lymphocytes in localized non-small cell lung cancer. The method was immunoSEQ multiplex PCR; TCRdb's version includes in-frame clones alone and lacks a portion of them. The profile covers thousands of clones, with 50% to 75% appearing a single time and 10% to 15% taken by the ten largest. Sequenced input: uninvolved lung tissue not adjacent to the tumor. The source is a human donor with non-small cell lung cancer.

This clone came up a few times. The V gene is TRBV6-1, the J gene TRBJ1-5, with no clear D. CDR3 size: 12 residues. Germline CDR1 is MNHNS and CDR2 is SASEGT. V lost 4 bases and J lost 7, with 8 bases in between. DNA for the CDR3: TGTGCCAGCAGTGGGTGGACCCAGCCCCAGCATTTT. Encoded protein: CASSGWTQPQHF.

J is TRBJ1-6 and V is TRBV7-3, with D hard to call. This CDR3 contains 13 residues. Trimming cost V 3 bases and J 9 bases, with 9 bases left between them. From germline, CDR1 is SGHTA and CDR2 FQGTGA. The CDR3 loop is CASSFSGLSPLHF. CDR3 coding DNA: TGTGCCAGCAGCTTTTCAGGACTTTCACCCCTCCACTTT.

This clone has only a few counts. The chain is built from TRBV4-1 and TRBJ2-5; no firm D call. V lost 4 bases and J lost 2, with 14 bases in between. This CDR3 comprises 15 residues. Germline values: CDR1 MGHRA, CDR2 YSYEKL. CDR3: CASSRGRTQQETQYF. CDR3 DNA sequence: TGCGCCAGCAGCCGAGGTAGGACGCAACAAGAGACCCAGTACTTC.

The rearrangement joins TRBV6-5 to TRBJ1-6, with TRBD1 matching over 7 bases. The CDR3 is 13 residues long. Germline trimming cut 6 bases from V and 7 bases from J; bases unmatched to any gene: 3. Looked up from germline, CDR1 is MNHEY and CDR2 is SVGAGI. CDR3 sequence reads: CASRTGRNSPLHF. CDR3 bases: TGTGCCAGCAGGACAGGGAGAAATTCACCCCTCCACTTT.

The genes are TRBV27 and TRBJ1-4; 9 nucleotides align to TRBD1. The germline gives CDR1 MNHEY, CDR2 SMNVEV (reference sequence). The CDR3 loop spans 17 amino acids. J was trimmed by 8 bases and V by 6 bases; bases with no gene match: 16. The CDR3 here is CASSPSRDRVGREKLFF. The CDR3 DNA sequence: TGTGCCAGCAGCCCATCCCGGGACAGGGTGGGGCGGGAAAAACTGTTTTTT.

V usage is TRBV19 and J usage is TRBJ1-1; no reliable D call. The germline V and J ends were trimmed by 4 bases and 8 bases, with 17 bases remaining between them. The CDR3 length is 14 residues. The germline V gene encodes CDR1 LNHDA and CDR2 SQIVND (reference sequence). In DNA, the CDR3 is TGTGCCAGTAGTAAACCGGAGAGTTTTAAAGAAGCTTTCTTT. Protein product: CASSKPESFKEAFF.

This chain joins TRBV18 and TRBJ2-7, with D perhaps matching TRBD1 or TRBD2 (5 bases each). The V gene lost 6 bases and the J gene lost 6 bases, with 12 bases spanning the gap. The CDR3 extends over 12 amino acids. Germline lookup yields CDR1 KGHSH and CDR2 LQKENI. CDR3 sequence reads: CASSPEGSEQYF. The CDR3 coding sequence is TGTGCCAGCTCGCCAGAGGGGAGCGAGCAGTACTTC.

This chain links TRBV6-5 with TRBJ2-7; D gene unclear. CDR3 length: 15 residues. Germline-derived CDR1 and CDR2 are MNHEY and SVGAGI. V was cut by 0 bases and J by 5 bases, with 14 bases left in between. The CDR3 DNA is TGTGCCAGCAGTTACTCTCAGGTCCTGGGCAACGAGCAGTACTTC. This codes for CASSYSQVLGNEQYF.

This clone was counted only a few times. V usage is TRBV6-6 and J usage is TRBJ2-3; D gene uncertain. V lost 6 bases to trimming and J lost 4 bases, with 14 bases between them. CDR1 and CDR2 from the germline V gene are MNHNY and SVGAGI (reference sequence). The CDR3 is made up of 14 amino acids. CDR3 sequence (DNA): TGTGCCAGCAGACGACGCGGTTTGTCAGATACGCAGTATTTT. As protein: CASRRRGLSDTQYF.

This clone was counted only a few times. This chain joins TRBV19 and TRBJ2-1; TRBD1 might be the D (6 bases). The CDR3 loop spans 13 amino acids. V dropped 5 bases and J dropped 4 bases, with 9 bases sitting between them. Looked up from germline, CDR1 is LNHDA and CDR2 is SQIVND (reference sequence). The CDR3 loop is CASSVQGYNEQFF. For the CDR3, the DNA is TGTGCCAGTAGTGTACAGGGTTACAATGAGCAGTTCTTC.

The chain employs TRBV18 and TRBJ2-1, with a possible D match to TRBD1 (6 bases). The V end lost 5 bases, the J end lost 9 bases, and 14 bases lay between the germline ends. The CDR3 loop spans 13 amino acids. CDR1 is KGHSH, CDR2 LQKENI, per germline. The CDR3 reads CASSATQGTEQFF. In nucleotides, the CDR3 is TGTGCCAGCTCAGCTACACAGGGAACTGAGCAGTTCTTC.

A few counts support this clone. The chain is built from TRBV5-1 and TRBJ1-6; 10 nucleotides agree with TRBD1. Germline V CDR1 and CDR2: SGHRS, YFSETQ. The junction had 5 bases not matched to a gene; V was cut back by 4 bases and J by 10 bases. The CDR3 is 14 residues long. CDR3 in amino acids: CASSQDRGGSPLHF. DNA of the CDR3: TGCGCCAGCAGCCAGGACAGGGGGGGCTCACCCCTCCACTTT.

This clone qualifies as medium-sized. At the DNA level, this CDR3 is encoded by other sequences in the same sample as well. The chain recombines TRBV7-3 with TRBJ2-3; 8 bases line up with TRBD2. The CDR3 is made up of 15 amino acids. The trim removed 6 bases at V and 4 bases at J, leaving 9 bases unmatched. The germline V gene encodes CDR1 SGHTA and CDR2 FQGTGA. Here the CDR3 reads CASSLSGGASDTQYF. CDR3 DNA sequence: TGTGCCAGCAGTCTATCCGGGGGGGCGTCAGATACGCAGTATTTT.

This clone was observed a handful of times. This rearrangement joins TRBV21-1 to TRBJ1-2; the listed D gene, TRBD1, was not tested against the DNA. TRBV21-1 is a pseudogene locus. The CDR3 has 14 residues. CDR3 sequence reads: CASSKGTAGYGYTF. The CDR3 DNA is TGTGCCAGCAGCAAAGGAACAGCAGGCTATGGCTACACCTTC.

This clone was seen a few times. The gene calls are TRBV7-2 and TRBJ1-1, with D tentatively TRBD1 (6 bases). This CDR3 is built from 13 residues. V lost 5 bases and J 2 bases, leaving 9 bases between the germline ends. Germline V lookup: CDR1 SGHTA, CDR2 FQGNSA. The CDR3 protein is CASSRQVNTEAFF. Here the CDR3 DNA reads TGTGCCAGCAGCCGACAGGTAAACACTGAAGCTTTCTTT.

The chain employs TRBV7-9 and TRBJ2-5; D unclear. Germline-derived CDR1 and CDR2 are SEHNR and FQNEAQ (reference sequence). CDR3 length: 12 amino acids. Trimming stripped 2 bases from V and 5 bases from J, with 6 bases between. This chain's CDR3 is CASSLSPETQYF. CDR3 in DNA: TGTGCCAGCAGCTTATCGCCGGAGACCCAGTACTTC.

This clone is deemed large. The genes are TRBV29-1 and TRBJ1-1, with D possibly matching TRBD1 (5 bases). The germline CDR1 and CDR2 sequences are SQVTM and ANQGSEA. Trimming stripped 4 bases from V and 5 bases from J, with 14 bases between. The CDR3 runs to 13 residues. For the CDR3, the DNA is TGCAGCGTTGCTAGGACGGAGGGGACTGAAGCTTTCTTT. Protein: CSVARTEGTEAFF.

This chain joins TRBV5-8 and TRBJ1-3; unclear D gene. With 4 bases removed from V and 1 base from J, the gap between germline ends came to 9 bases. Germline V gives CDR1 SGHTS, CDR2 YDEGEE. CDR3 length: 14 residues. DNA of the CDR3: TGTGCCAGCAGCGTAGGGCTTTCTGGAAACACCATATATTTT. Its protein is CASSVGLSGNTIYF.

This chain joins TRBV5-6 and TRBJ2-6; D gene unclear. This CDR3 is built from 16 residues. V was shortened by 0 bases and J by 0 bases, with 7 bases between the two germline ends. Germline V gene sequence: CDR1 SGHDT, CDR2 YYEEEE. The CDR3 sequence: CASSLAANSGANVLTF. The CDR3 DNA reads TGTGCCAGCAGCTTGGCAGCCAACTCTGGGGCCAACGTCCTGACTTTC.

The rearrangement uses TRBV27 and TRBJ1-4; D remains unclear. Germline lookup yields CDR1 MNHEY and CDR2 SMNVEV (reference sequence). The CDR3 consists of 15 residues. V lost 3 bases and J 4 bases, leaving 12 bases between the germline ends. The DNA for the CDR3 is TGTGCCAGCAGTTTTCTTGGGAACAATAATGAAAAACTGTTTTTT. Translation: CASSFLGNNNEKLFF.

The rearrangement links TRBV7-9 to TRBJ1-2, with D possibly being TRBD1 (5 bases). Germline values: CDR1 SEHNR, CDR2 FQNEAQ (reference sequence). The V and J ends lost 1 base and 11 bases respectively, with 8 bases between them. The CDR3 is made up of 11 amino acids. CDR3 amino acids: CASSLGGSYTF. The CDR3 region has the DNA TGTGCCAGCAGCTTAGGGGGGTCTTACACCTTC.

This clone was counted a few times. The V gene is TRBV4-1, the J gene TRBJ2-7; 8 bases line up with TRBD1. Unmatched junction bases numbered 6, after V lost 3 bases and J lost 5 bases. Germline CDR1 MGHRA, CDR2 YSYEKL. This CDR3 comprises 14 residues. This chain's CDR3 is CASSHQDRDNEQYF. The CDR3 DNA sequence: TGCGCCAGCAGCCATCAGGACAGGGACAACGAGCAGTACTTC.

As DNA, the CDR3 is TGTGCCAGCACCCTCTTTACAGAGACAAAAGAGACCCAGTACTTC. It specifies CASTLFTETKETQYF. The chain recombines TRBV6-1 with TRBJ2-5; D is undetermined. Trimming cost V 7 bases and J 3 bases, with 18 bases left between them. The CDR3 has 15 amino acids. Germline CDR1 and CDR2: MNHNS and SASEGT.

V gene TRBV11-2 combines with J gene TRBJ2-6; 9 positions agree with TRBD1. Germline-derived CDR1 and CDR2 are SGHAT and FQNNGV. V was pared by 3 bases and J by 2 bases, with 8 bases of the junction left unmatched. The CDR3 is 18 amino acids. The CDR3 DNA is TGTGCCAGCAGCTTCCGAGGGACAGGGCTCCCTGGGGCCAACGTCCTGACTTTC. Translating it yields CASSFRGTGLPGANVLTF.

The CDR3 nucleotides are TGTGCCAGCAGCGCCCCGGGACAGGGTTTAGGACAGGGTGAAGCTTTCTTT. Its translation is CASSAPGQGLGQGEAFF. This chain uses TRBV9 with TRBJ1-1; 9 bases are a match to TRBD1. CDR3 size: 17 residues. V lost 3 bases and J lost 7; bases outside the gene matches: 16. Germline CDR1 reads SGDLS; CDR2 reads YYNGEE.

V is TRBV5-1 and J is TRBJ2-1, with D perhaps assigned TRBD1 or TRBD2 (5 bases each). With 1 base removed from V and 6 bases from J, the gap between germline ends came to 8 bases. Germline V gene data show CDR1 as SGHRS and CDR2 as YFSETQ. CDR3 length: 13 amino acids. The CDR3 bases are TGCGCCAGCAGCTTGTACGGGACCAATGAGCAGTTCTTC. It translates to CASSLYGTNEQFF.

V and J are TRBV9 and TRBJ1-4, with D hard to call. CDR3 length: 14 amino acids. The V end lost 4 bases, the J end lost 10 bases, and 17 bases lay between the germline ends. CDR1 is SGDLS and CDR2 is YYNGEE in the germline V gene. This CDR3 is CASSSSIVNGKLFF. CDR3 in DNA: TGTGCCAGCAGCTCCTCCATCGTGAACGGAAAACTGTTTTTT.